This entry is about one T cell receptor beta chain. The specificity of this receptor is unknown. Base qualities were left out, and no much larger clone turns up one base away. The data were obtained in a study of blood T cell repertoires in COVID-19 (TCRdb year 2020). Study-wide context: Samples covering the acute and convalescent phases of COVID-19 were provided by collaborators in the United States, Italy and Spain. The material from the prospective study consisted of cDNA or gDNA derived from T cells, B-cell-depleted T cells, or PBMCs. Deeply sampled blood TCRbeta repertoires from subjects exposed to, actively infected with, or recovered from COVID-19 were included in the dataset. The repertoires were released in a freely available public database intended as a resource for research on the immune response to SARS-CoV-2. Samples came from the ongoing ImmuneRACE study (first 160 participants) plus 1,254 subjects from 6 global collaborators. The sample metadata nearly always contained a de-identified subject ID, COVID-19 status, age in years and sex. Where available, HLA class I and class II types were obtained from metadata supplied by the sample provider rather than from assay-based typing. The full study reports these points: The quantity of clinical and demographic metadata differed by source and by participant and was supplied without curation.

The immunoSEQ Assay, a bias-controlled multiplex PCR, was used to amplify TCRbeta CDR3 regions from genomic DNA. Under the source paper's analysis protocol: Within the assay, amplification of reference gene primers was used to estimate how many nucleated cells each sample contained. Sequence reads were collapsed and filtered to measure the absolute abundance of every unique TCRbeta CDR3 rearrangement. For each sample, productive Simpson clonality was calculated as the square root of Simpson's diversity index across productive rearrangements. In TCRdb, the immuneACCESS table is reduced to in-frame sequences with V and J assigned. These tables do not hold every clone; where another copy was compared, an unresolved V gene accounts for under half, and the others remain unexplained. V, J and clone size are taken as reported in that table, and D and trimming were inferred from the DNA itself. This sample gives 100,000 to 150,000 clones in total; around 76% of them show up just once. The ten top clones hold 6% of the sample.

In Seattle, one collaborating source enrolled patients while the infection was active and tracked those patients longitudinally over the course of disease. The collaborating institutions used their own protocols to collect whole blood in K2EDTA tubes. For TCRbeta analysis, collaborator samples were shipped as frozen whole blood, as isolated PBMCs, or as DNA extracted from either sample type. The sample comprised peripheral blood. The TCR comes from an elderly man with COVID-19, enrolled during active disease.

The CDR3 sequence is CASMKGYSNQPQHF. The DNA sequence is as follows: TGTGCCAGCATGAAGGGGTATAGCAATCAGCCCCAGCATTTT. Rearrangement joined TRBV27 to TRBJ1-5; a tentative D call is TRBD1 (5 bases match). V loses 7 bases, J loses 0 bases, and the germline ends lie 10 bases apart. Taken from cysteine to phenylalanine, the CDR3 has 14 residues. The sequence is cut down to CDR3 DNA, 42 bases in frame from base 1. In the germline V gene (reference sequence), CDR1 corresponds to MNHEY and CDR2 to SMNVEV.